The clone carrying this TCR beta chain has more than one count but fewer than ten. V was clipped by 1 base and J by 6 bases, with 16 bases between them. The CDR3 is 14 amino acids. Germline V CDR1 and CDR2: DFQATT, SNEGSKA (reference sequence). Unique molecular identifiers were used in preparing the TCRbeta library. TCRdb recomputed calls from the PCR reads with MiXCR, one row per CDR3 protein. The sample yields about 410,000 distinct CDR3 sequences, roughly 22% seen once. This record comes from a study of T-cell reconstitution after alpha-beta-depleted transplantation in children. The source was PBMCs from the stem cell graft donor, collected from the stem cell graft. The genes are TRBV20-1 and TRBJ2-7; no clear D. This receptor was obtained from a human donor who donated a stem cell graft to a child with acute myeloid leukemia. The CDR3 nucleotides read TGCAGTGCTAGAGGCTCGCGGTTTCGAGGCGAGCAGTACTTC. Translated, it gives CSARGSRFRGEQYF.